Listed below are T cell receptor beta chains from one sample, sequenced in a study of blood T cell repertoires in COVID-19. TCRdb keeps only in-frame clones here, not all; method: immunoSEQ multiplex PCR. The table records nearly 250,000 clones, just under 85% of them present only once. The sample was peripheral blood. The receptors stem from a woman of 80 years or more with acute or convalescent COVID-19. The CDR3 runs from the conserved cysteine through the conserved F or W. A D gene is named only where the DNA matches it firmly. The listing skips clone size in some rows; elsewhere it reads once, few, many or a size class.

d_gene	j_gene	abundance	v_gene	CDR3aa	CDR3nt
-	TRBJ2-7	-	TRBV24-1	CATSDPDSYEQYF	TGTGCCACCAGTGACCCAGACAGCTACGAGCAGTACTTC
-	TRBJ1-1	-	TRBV24-1	CATSDRGRAGRTEAFF	TGTGCCACCAGTGACAGGGGCAGGGCTGGGCGCACTGAAGCTTTCTTT
-	TRBJ1-2	-	TRBV6-6	CASSHLAGDGFYTF	TGTGCCAGCAGTCACCTCGCGGGAGACGGTTTCTACACCTTC
-	TRBJ2-3	once	TRBV9	CASSVSERPTDTQYF	TGTGCCAGCAGCGTTAGCGAACGACCCACAGATACGCAGTATTTT
TRBD2	TRBJ2-3	-	TRBV3-1/TRBV3-2	CASSRTSGSSTDTQYF	TGTGCCAGCAGCCGGACTAGCGGGAGTAGCACAGATACGCAGTATTTT
-	TRBJ1-1	few	TRBV12-3/TRBV12-4	CASSFVQHGAFF	TGTGCCAGCAGTTTTGTCCAGCACGGGGCTTTCTTT
TRBD1	TRBJ1-2	-	TRBV11-2	CASSLARDSFYGYTF	TGTGCCAGCAGCTTAGCCCGGGACAGCTTCTATGGCTACACCTTC
TRBD2	TRBJ2-3	-	TRBV7-3	CASSSSPSGDTQYF	TGTGCCAGCAGTTCTTCCCCTAGCGGGGATACGCAGTATTTT
-	TRBJ1-2	-	TRBV7-9	CASSLEWSRYTF	TGTGCCAGCAGCTTAGAATGGAGTCGCTACACCTTC
-	TRBJ1-1	-	TRBV6-5	CASSSGVGAEAFF	TGTGCCAGCAGTTCAGGGGTAGGCGCTGAAGCTTTCTTT
-	TRBJ2-7	-	TRBV3-1/TRBV3-2	CASSQYRGAGSFF	TGTGCCAGCAGCCAATATCGGGGGGCAGGTTCTTTCTTC
-	TRBJ2-3	-	TRBV9	CASSPRSRSGPDTQYF	TGTGCCAGCAGCCCCCGTAGTCGATCTGGTCCAGATACGCAGTATTTT
-	TRBJ2-2	-	TRBV19	CASTLGQPLPRGELFF	TGTGCCAGTACCCTAGGACAGCCGCTTCCCCGGGGGGAGCTGTTTTTT
-	TRBJ1-2	-	TRBV11-2	CASSPVGGSYGYTF	TGTGCCAGCAGCCCCGTCGGGGGAAGCTATGGCTACACCTTC
TRBD1	TRBJ1-1	-	TRBV15	CATSRETGRTEAFF	TGTGCCACCAGCAGAGAGACAGGGAGAACTGAAGCTTTCTTT
TRBD2	TRBJ2-3	-	TRBV7-2	CASSSRDYSDTQYF	TGTGCCAGCAGCTCCCGGGACTACTCAGATACGCAGTATTTT
TRBD1	TRBJ2-2	few	TRBV2	CASRVGQGRELFF	TGTGCCAGCAGGGTGGGACAGGGCAGGGAGCTGTTTTTT
-	TRBJ1-1	-	TRBV6-2/TRBV6-3	CASSYESITEAFF	TGTGCCAGCAGTTACGAGTCTATCACTGAAGCTTTCTTT
TRBD1	TRBJ1-2	-	TRBV6-1	CASSEAWTGIANYGYTF	TGTGCCAGCAGTGAAGCTTGGACAGGTATAGCTAACTATGGCTACACCTTC
-	TRBJ1-2	-	TRBV5-1	CASSYTGRGYTF	TGCGCCAGCAGCTATACAGGCCGCGGCTACACCTTC
TRBD1	TRBJ2-7	-	TRBV18	CASSAGTGPYEQYF	TGTGCCAGCTCAGCCGGGACAGGACCCTACGAGCAGTACTTC
-	TRBJ2-1	-	TRBV2	CASSETFAANEQFF	TGTGCCAGCAGTGAAACGTTTGCGGCCAATGAGCAGTTCTTC
-	TRBJ1-3	-	TRBV27	CASSPYSVGLAGNTIYF	TGTGCCAGCAGTCCTTACTCAGTAGGACTTGCAGGAAACACCATATATTTT
-	TRBJ1-1	-	TRBV7-3	CASSLYLNTEAFF	TGTGCCAGCAGCTTATATCTGAACACTGAAGCTTTCTTT
TRBD2	TRBJ2-7	once	TRBV7-8	CASSFGLAGDYEQYF	TGTGCCAGCAGCTTTGGACTAGCGGGGGACTACGAGCAGTACTTC
TRBD1	TRBJ1-3	-	TRBV3-1/TRBV3-2	CASSQAGTGYDSGNTIYF	TGTGCCAGCAGCCAAGCTGGGACAGGATACGACTCTGGAAACACCATATATTTT
TRBD2	TRBJ2-1	-	TRBV7-2	CASSLAGLAGVQNEQFF	TGTGCCAGCAGCTTAGCGGGACTAGCGGGAGTGCAAAATGAGCAGTTCTTC
-	TRBJ1-3	-	TRBV11-2	CASSLATVSGNTIYF	TGTGCCAGCAGCTTAGCTACAGTCTCTGGAAACACCATATATTTT
-	TRBJ1-1	-	TRBV5-1	CASSWTDSMNTEAFF	TGCGCCAGCAGCTGGACAGACTCCATGAACACTGAAGCTTTCTTT
TRBD2	TRBJ2-5	once	TRBV5-1	CASSLTGGRLGETQYF	TGCGCCAGCAGCTTGACGGGGGGGCGCCTGGGAGAGACCCAGTACTTC
TRBD1	TRBJ2-5	-	TRBV19	CASSEPTSLRGRRETQYF	TGTGCCAGTAGTGAGCCCACGTCGCTGAGGGGGCGTCGGGAGACCCAGTACTTC
-	TRBJ2-7	-	TRBV7-4	CASDGTKKTSYEQYF	TGTGCCAGCGACGGGACAAAAAAAACCTCCTACGAGCAGTACTTC
TRBD1	TRBJ1-2	-	TRBV3-1/TRBV3-2	CASRLQGARGYTF	TGTGCCAGCAGACTACAGGGGGCGCGTGGCTACACCTTC
TRBD2	TRBJ2-5	-	TRBV10-3	CAISEQSGGAAETQYF	TGTGCCATCAGTGAGCAGAGCGGGGGGGCCGCAGAGACCCAGTACTTC
-	TRBJ2-7	-	TRBV7-6	CASSLLRGGGAHEQYF	TGTGCCAGCAGCTTACTGAGGGGAGGGGGGGCGCACGAGCAGTACTTC
-	TRBJ1-2	-	TRBV28	CATWLANYGYTF	TGTGCCACCTGGTTAGCTAACTATGGCTACACCTTC
TRBD1	TRBJ1-1	-	TRBV5-1	CASSSGTGANTEAFF	TGCGCCAGCAGCTCCGGGACAGGAGCGAACACTGAAGCTTTCTTT
TRBD1	TRBJ1-5	-	TRBV4-1	CASSPRTGDQPQHF	TGCGCCAGCAGCCCCCGGACAGGAGATCAGCCCCAGCATTTT
-	TRBJ2-5	-	TRBV5-1	CASSLESGIETQYF	TGCGCCAGCAGCTTGGAATCGGGGATCGAGACCCAGTACTTC
TRBD2	TRBJ2-3	-	TRBV5-8	CATPPSGGLDTQYF	TGTGCCACCCCACCTAGCGGGGGGCTCGATACGCAGTATTTT
-	TRBJ1-5	few	TRBV6-5	CASSYSGSYSNQPQHF	TGTGCCAGCAGTTACTCGGGCAGCTATAGCAATCAGCCCCAGCATTTT